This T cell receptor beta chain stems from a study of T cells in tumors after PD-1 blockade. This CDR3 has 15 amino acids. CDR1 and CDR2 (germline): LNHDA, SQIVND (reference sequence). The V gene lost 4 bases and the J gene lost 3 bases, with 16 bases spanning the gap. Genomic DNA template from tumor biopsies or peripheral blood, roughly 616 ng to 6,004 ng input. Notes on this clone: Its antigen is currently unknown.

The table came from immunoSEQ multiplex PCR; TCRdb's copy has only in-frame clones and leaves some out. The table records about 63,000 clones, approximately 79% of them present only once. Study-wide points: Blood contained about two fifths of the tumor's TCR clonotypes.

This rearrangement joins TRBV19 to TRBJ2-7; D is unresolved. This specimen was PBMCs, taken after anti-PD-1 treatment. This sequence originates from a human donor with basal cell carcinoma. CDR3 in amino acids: CASSTSPGRNYEQYF. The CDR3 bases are TGTGCCAGTAGTACTAGTCCCGGCAGGAACTACGAGCAGTACTTC.